A single T cell receptor (beta chain) is shown here with its context. This clone was counted a few times. Its antigen is still unknown. Because this receptor comes from a mouse, its gene names and germline sequences follow the mouse reference. The method was the immunoSEQ multiplex PCR assay. Adaptive Biotechnologies performed the TCRbeta CDR3 sequencing at survey depth and reported CDR3 sequences, V/J genes, productive frequency and template counts. Amplification of TCR beta CDR3 regions was performed from genomic DNA rather than from RNA. The original methods were these. Jensen-Shannon divergence was used to quantify pairwise repertoire overlap between tissues, with a value of 1 indicating complete divergence and a value of 0 indicating identical repertoires. Based on pairwise JSD values, tissues were grouped by single-linkage agglomerative hierarchical clustering, and the results were shown as dendrograms. GLIPH2 was applied to all patient samples using simulation_depth 1000, kmer_min_depth 3, and cdr3_length_cutoff 8, and only groups with more than two unique CDR3s were retained. A standardized tissue-overlap score was generated by extrapolating Jaccard GLIPH-group overlap across patients to a standard repertoire size of 1000 clones. Associations of diversity with clinical or experimental variables used linear mixed-effect models with tissue fixed effects and individual random effects. Imported from immuneACCESS, the table was reduced by TCRdb to in-frame sequences with V and J called. These copies leave out some clones; in studies compared against another copy, an unresolved V gene accounts for under half, and the cause of the remainder is not known. The V and J calls and clone size come from that table; D and trimming were worked out from the DNA. A total of under 6,000 clones appear in this sample, about 50% of them only once. The ten largest clonotypes hold around 3.2% of the sample.

In the paper's terms, the time point label means: mouse harvest day 7 after allogeneic transplant. Mouse grafts combined 10^7 T-cell-depleted bone marrow cells with 10^6 splenic CD5+ T cells, given via tail vein injection. To model GVHD in mice, a major MHC-mismatch B6 (H2b) into BALB/c (H2d) model was used, and tissues were profiled at day 7 or 14. Mouse tissues and retro-orbital blood were harvested on day 7 or 14 post-transplant using separate sterile tools per animal; livers were flushed beforehand. Before genomic DNA was isolated with the DNeasy Blood & Tissue Kit, mouse tissues were minced with razor blades in buffered saline. The sample is drawn from a study of tissue T cells after allogeneic stem cell transplantation (dated by TCRdb to between 2022 and 2023). Looking at the study overall: TCR beta repertoires were profiled across many tissues obtained from research autopsies of patients with and without GVHD, as well as in mouse models of GVHD. The human arm was a prospective observational study without blinding or randomization. What the study reported, not specific to this receptor: The patient cohort was small and clinically heterogeneous, and sampling depth was acknowledged as a limitation. In both patients and mice, T cells from blood and spleen picked up only a limited part of the TCR repertoire that was detected in tissues. Not many T cell clones showed up in more than one patient, yet clustering based on motifs uncovered repertoire signatures that were shared across patients in a tissue-specific way. The study did not determine which tissue TCRs were alloreactive or antigen-specific, and some clones might have been persisting host cells. Within patients, how anatomically similar the tissues were was a key factor in shaping TCR repertoire composition, regardless of disease or transplant status.

The sample consisted of skin. The sequence came from a female BALB/c mouse given C57BL/6 T cells with graft-versus-host disease after an allogeneic hematopoietic cell transplant.

The DNA read from the CDR3 is TGCACCTGCAGTGCCCGGGACAAAAACTCCGACTACACC. This is translated as CTCSARDKNSDYT. The entire CDR3 protein is CTCSARDKNSDYTF. The chain was built from TRBV1 and TRBJ1-2; TRBD1 is possibly the D segment (6 matching bases). The read ends 1 residue early relative to the CDR3; the germline J gene fills the gap. CDR1 is given as NSQYPW and CDR2 as LRSPGD, both from the germline V gene (reference sequence). Measured from the cysteine to the phenylalanine, the CDR3 is 14 residues long. Sequencing covers 39 bases of the CDR3, shown here with the frame starting at base 1. Trimming removed 3 bases from V and 1 base from J, leaving 9 bases between the germline ends. The entire variable domain, with the stretches around the CDR3 drawn from the reference TRBV1 and TRBJ1-2 proteins, is VTLLEQNPRWRLVPRGQAVNLRCILKNSQYPWMSWYQQDLQKQLQWLFTLRSPGDKEVKSLPGADYLATRVTDTELRLQVANMSQGRTLYCTCSARDKNSDYTFGSGTRLLVI.